The T cell receptor (beta chain) described here comes from a study of technical replicates of blood from several donors. Deletions cut 2 bases from V and 3 bases from J, with 12 bases between. The CDR3 consists of 15 residues. In germline, CDR1 is SGHRS, CDR2 YFSETQ. Sequenced by immunoSEQ multiplex PCR; TCRdb stores in-frame clones only, minus some. The sample shows under 75,000 clones, approximately 84% of them seen only once. Specimen: PBMCs. This sequence joins TRBV5-1 and TRBJ2-1; a possible D gene is TRBD2 (7 bases). This receptor was identified in a human donor in good health. Some clones in this sample may be carry-over from other donors' samples. CDR3 region: CASSLGGAYYNEQFF. The CDR3 DNA reads as TGCGCCAGCAGCTTAGGGGGGGCATACTACAATGAGCAGTTCTTC.